Below, 10 T cell receptor beta chains from the same sample are listed, as sequenced in a study of blood T cell repertoires in COVID-19. Data came from immunoSEQ multiplex PCR; TCRdb stores just in-frame clones and leaves some out. The sample carries about 210,000 clones, approximately 80% recorded once. Material for sequencing was PBMCs or T cells enriched from blood (not recorded which). Source of these receptors: a middle-aged man who had recovered from COVID-19.

The chain employs TRBV6-6 and TRBJ2-2, with a tentative D call TRBD2 (6 bases). Germline V gene sequence: CDR1 MNHNY, CDR2 SVGAGI (reference sequence). This CDR3 comprises 14 residues. V lost 3 bases, J lost 6 bases, and 11 bases lay in between. CDR3 sequence (DNA): TGTGCCAGCAGTTATCAGGGAGGCGCCGGGGAGCTGTTTTTT. Protein: CASSYQGGAGELFF.

This chain joins TRBV5-1 and TRBJ1-5; 9 bases map to TRBD1. Germline V lookup: CDR1 SGHRS, CDR2 YFSETQ. CDR3 length: 15 amino acids. Germline trimming cut 5 bases from V and 4 bases from J; bases unmatched to any gene: 7. The CDR3 bases are TGCGCCAGCAGTTCCGGGACAGGGCAGAATCAGCCCCAGCATTTT. This codes for CASSSGTGQNQPQHF.

The chain is built from TRBV12-5 and TRBJ2-7; D is undetermined. Germline values: CDR1 LGHNT, CDR2 FRNRAP. CDR3 size: 15 residues. Trimming removed 5 bases at V and 0 bases at J, with 14 bases between. The CDR3 DNA reads TGTGCTAGTGGTCTGGCCGGGTCGAGCTCCTACGAGCAGTACTTC. Translation: CASGLAGSSSYEQYF.

The chain has TRBV6-5 and TRBJ1-5; no reliable D call. Germline-derived CDR1 and CDR2 are MNHEY and SVGAGI. The CDR3 covers 14 residues. V was trimmed by 2 bases and J by 2 bases, leaving 7 bases between them. CDR3 in amino acids: CASSYEGRNQPQHF. The CDR3 nucleotides are TGTGCCAGCAGTTACGAGGGTCGCAATCAGCCCCAGCATTTT.

The chain joins TRBV12-3 or TRBV12-4 to TRBJ2-5; no reliable D call. This CDR3 region has 13 residues. V gave up 5 bases and J gave up 1 base, with 8 bases separating them. The CDR3 DNA reads TGTGCCAGCAGTGGAGACGGCCAAGAGACCCAGTACTTC. This translates into CASSGDGQETQYF.

V usage is TRBV24-1 and J usage is TRBJ2-2, with D maybe TRBD2 (6 bases). V lost 0 bases and J 8 bases, leaving 9 bases between the germline ends. The CDR3 length is 14 residues. Germline V gene sequence: CDR1 KGHDR, CDR2 SFDVKD. CDR3 in amino acids: CATSDLDAGGELFF. The CDR3 DNA reads as TGTGCCACCAGTGATTTGGATGCGGGGGGGGAGCTGTTTTTT.

The V and J genes are TRBV6-5 and TRBJ1-5; 10 nucleotides line up with TRBD1. With 10 bases clipped from V and 2 bases from J, the junction kept 5 bases outside the gene matches. CDR1 is MNHEY, CDR2 SVGAGI, per germline. The CDR3 runs to 14 residues. The CDR3 sequence is CATKDRGRNQPQHF. The CDR3 DNA reads as TGTGCCACGAAAGACAGGGGGCGCAATCAGCCCCAGCATTTT.

This rearrangement joins TRBV5-1 to TRBJ1-3; the match to TRBD1 covers 10 bases. The CDR3 is 17 residues long. Germline V gene data show CDR1 as SGHRS and CDR2 as YFSETQ. Losses at the gene ends were 1 base for V and 4 bases for J; bases not matched to a gene: 8. In nucleotides, the CDR3 is TGCGCCAGCAGCTTGTGGGGGGACAGGGGAGACGGAAACACCATATATTTT. Amino acids: CASSLWGDRGDGNTIYF.

The chain carries TRBV19 and TRBJ1-2, with TRBD1 as a possible D gene (5 bases). Germline assignment: CDR1 LNHDA and CDR2 SQIVND (reference sequence). Between the trimmed V and J ends, which lost 10 bases and 0 bases, there was a span of 18 bases. There are 15 residues in the CDR3. The DNA for the CDR3 is TGTGCCACCCTTGGGGGGGTTTCAACTAACTATGGCTACACCTTC. This translates into CATLGGVSTNYGYTF. Filled out from reference TRBV19 and TRBJ1-2, the complete variable domain reads DGGITQSPKYLFRKEGQNVTLSCEQNLNHDAMYWYRQDPGQGLRLIYYSQIVNDFQKGDIAEGYSVSREKKESFPLTVTSAQKNPTAFYLCATLGGVSTNYGYTFGSGTRLTVV.

The chain uses TRBV19 and TRBJ2-3; 10 bases agree with TRBD1. Germline V gives CDR1 LNHDA, CDR2 SQIVND (reference sequence). This CDR3 spans 15 amino acids. V was clipped by 7 bases and J by 2 bases; unmatched bases: 6. CDR3 nucleotide sequence: TGTGCCAGTAAGGGACAGGGGACTCTCACAGATACGCAGTATTTT. Its protein product is CASKGQGTLTDTQYF. Using reference TRBV19 and TRBJ2-3 for the parts outside the CDR3, the full variable domain is DGGITQSPKYLFRKEGQNVTLSCEQNLNHDAMYWYRQDPGQGLRLIYYSQIVNDFQKGDIAEGYSVSREKKESFPLTVTSAQKNPTAFYLCASKGQGTLTDTQYFGPGTRLTVL.